This is a list of T cell receptor beta chains from one sample in a study of T-cell reconstitution after alpha-beta-depleted transplantation in children. One entry per CDR3 protein, called by TCRdb with MiXCR from the PCR reads. Of about a million distinct CDR3 sequences in the sample, about 29% are singletons; the top ten hold approximately 30%. The source material was PBMCs, mostly from graft donor cells, sampled 360 days after TCRalphabeta/CD19-depleted stem cell transplant. Receptor source: a boy under two years old who had a stem cell transplant for SCID, so the T cells may come from the graft donor. CDR3s include the opening cysteine and the closing phenylalanine or tryptophan. A D gene is named only where the DNA matches it firmly. Rows may omit the clone size; those that give it use once, few, many or a size class.

d_call	v_call	clone_size	j_call	cdr3_aa	cdr3_nt
TRBD1	TRBV13	few	TRBJ2-5	CASSDRQGKQETQYF	TGTGCCAGCAGCGATAGACAGGGGAAACAAGAGACCCAGTACTTC
TRBD1	TRBV7-9	.	TRBJ2-5	CASSYTGTGKKRETQYF	TGTGCCAGCAGCTACACCGGGACAGGAAAGAAGCGGGAGACCCAGTACTTC
.	TRBV3-1	few	TRBJ2-4	CASSRGSVWVGNIQYF	TGTGCCAGCAGCCGAGGGAGTGTTTGGGTAGGAAACATTCAGTACTTC
TRBD2	TRBV20-1	few	TRBJ2-1	CSALANPGLAVYSSYNEQFF	TGCAGTGCACTCGCAAACCCGGGACTAGCGGTGTATAGCTCCTACAATGAGCAGTTCTTC
TRBD2	TRBV4-2	many	TRBJ2-2	CASSQGPLSGGTDGELFF	TGTGCCAGCAGCCAAGGCCCCCTAAGCGGGGGGACCGACGGGGAGCTGTTTTTT
.	TRBV7-3	.	TRBJ1-1	CASSSGPGGTLNTEAFF	TGTGCCAGCAGCTCCGGACCCGGGGGGACACTGAACACTGAAGCTTTCTTT
.	TRBV24-1	few	TRBJ2-5	CATSPTLGAEQPQETQYF	TGTGCCACCAGTCCTACCCTTGGGGCAGAACAGCCCCAGGAGACCCAGTACTTC
TRBD1	TRBV5-1	few	TRBJ2-6	CASSSQGAKGLFLSGANVLTF	TGCGCCAGCAGCTCACAGGGGGCTAAGGGCCTTTTCCTCTCTGGGGCCAACGTCCTGACTTTC
TRBD2	TRBV3-1	.	TRBJ2-1	CASSQGASGDPNEQFF	TGTGCCAGCAGCCAAGGGGCTAGCGGGGACCCAAATGAGCAGTTCTTC
TRBD2	TRBV20-1	many	TRBJ2-7	CSARFAGGSEQYF	TGCAGTGCTAGATTCGCGGGGGGTAGCGAGCAGTACTTC
.	TRBV24-1	.	TRBJ1-5	CATSDLQGNQPQHF	TGTGCCACCAGTGATTTGCAGGGTAATCAGCCCCAGCATTTT
TRBD1	TRBV7-2	.	TRBJ2-1	CASSLRGPHSQYNEQFF	TGTGCCAGCAGCTTAAGGGGGCCACACAGTCAATACAATGAGCAGTTCTTC
TRBD1	TRBV12-3/TRBV12-4	once	TRBJ1-4	CASSPGTDSPTNEKLFF	TGTGCCAGCAGTCCTGGGACAGATTCGCCAACTAATGAAAAACTGTTTTTT
.	TRBV10-1	.	TRBJ1-2	CASTGGYTF	TGCGCCAGCACTGGCGGCTACACCTTC
.	TRBV27	once	TRBJ1-6	CASSYQGDSPLHF	TGTGCCAGCAGTTATCAGGGTGATTCACCCCTCCACTTT
.	TRBV6-5	few	TRBJ1-5	CASSYGSGVTMAQHF	TGTGCCAGCAGTTACGGATCAGGGGTTACGATGGCCCAGCATTTT
.	TRBV3-1	.	TRBJ1-1	CASSRTRVNTEAFF	TGTGCCAGCAGCCGAACTAGGGTGAACACTGAAGCTTTCTTT
.	TRBV5-1	many	TRBJ2-7	CASSGTRSYEQYF	TGCGCCAGCAGCGGGACTCGTTCCTACGAGCAGTACTTC
TRBD1	TRBV5-5	.	TRBJ1-2	CASSSRTGGGYGYTF	TGTGCCAGCAGCTCAAGGACAGGTGGCGGCTATGGCTACACCTTC
.	TRBV7-3	few	TRBJ2-1	CASSLTGRGRDEQFF	TGTGCCAGCAGCTTAACGGGTAGGGGAAGGGATGAGCAGTTCTTC
.	TRBV4-1	.	TRBJ2-4	CASSGGAPKNIQYF	TGCGCCAGCAGCGGGGGGGCTCCCAAAAACATTCAGTACTTC
.	TRBV4-1	few	TRBJ2-2	CASSQPGTGELFF	TGCGCCAGCAGCCAGCCGGGCACCGGGGAGCTGTTTTTT